The 14 T cell receptor beta chains below come from one sample, sequenced in a study of immune cell composition in non-small cell lung cancer. Profiling relied on immunoSEQ multiplex PCR, and the TCRdb table lists in-frame clones only, not all of them. Of about 10,000 clones in the sample, around 68% are singletons; the top ten hold 8% to 9%. Sequenced input: lung tumor tissue. The receptors derive from a human donor with non-small cell lung cancer.

This clone was seen only once. J is TRBJ2-2 and V is TRBV6-5; a possible D gene is TRBD1 (6 bases). V dropped 6 bases and J dropped 2 bases, with 10 bases sitting between them. From germline, CDR1 is MNHEY and CDR2 SVGAGI. CDR3 length equals 14 residues. In DNA, the CDR3 is TGTGCCAGCAGACAACAGGGTAACACCGGGGAGCTGTTTTTT. Amino acid sequence: CASRQQGNTGELFF.

V usage is TRBV6-6 and J usage is TRBJ2-7; D is ambiguous. From germline, CDR1 is MNHNY and CDR2 SVGAGI (reference sequence). This CDR3 is built from 16 residues. V was pared by 2 bases and J by 3 bases, with 17 bases between. CDR3 coding DNA: TGTGCCAGCAGTTACGCTAACCCCGCAAACAGCTACGAGCAGTACTTC. Translating gives CASSYANPANSYEQYF.

The chain carries TRBV11-3 and TRBJ1-5; D gene ambiguous. The CDR3 runs to 13 residues. V was trimmed by 1 base and J by 7 bases, leaving 8 bases between them. Germline values: CDR1 SGHNT, CDR2 YENEEA. As DNA, the CDR3 is TGTGCCAGCAGCTTAGCTTCAGAACAGCCCCAGCATTTT. It yields the protein CASSLASEQPQHF.

This clone was seen a handful of times. The rearrangement links TRBV7-9 to TRBJ1-1; 7 nucleotides agree with TRBD1. V lost 6 bases and J lost 1; bases outside the gene matches: 8. Germline CDR1 SEHNR, CDR2 FQNEAQ (reference sequence). The CDR3 sequence is 15 residues long. The CDR3 region has the DNA TGTGCCAGCAGTTTGTCGACAGGGAGGAACACTGAAGCTTTCTTT. It is translated as CASSLSTGRNTEAFF.

This clone appeared once. This may be a read error: a much more frequent sequence differs by one nucleotide. The same CDR3 arises from other DNA sequences in this sample as well. The chain joins TRBV7-2 to TRBJ2-3, with 9 bases lining up with TRBD1. CDR1 is SGHTA, CDR2 FQGNSA, per germline. The V and J ends lost 5 bases and 4 bases, in that order; junction bases with no gene match: 4. The CDR3 sequence is 14 residues long. The CDR3 region is CASSPQGASDTQYF. DNA for the CDR3: TGTGCCAGCAGCCCACAGGGGGCGTCAGATACGCAGTATTTT.

The chain combines TRBV7-9 with TRBJ2-1; 7 bases are a match to TRBD2. CDR3 length: 16 amino acids. Germline V CDR1 and CDR2: SEHNR, FQNEAQ (reference sequence). After removal of 5 bases from V and 5 bases from J, the junction contained 12 bases not matched to a gene. DNA for the CDR3: TGTGCCAGCAGCCCGCGACTAGCAGAATTAAACAATGAGCAGTTCTTC. This gives the protein CASSPRLAELNNEQFF.

The gene calls are TRBV4-3 and TRBJ1-2; D might be TRBD1 (5 bases). Germline V gene lookup returns CDR1 LGHNA and CDR2 YSLEER. This CDR3 contains 17 residues. The V end lost 4 bases, the J end lost 3 bases, and 21 bases lay between the germline ends. The CDR3 region is CASSPQTGPGRDYGYTF. The CDR3, as DNA: TGCGCCAGCAGCCCCCAAACAGGACCAGGGAGGGACTATGGCTACACCTTC.

The rearrangement joins TRBV9 to TRBJ1-4; 11 positions agree with TRBD1. Germline CDR1 is SGDLS and CDR2 is YYNGEE. CDR3 length equals 14 residues. J was trimmed by 6 bases and V by 3 bases; bases with no gene match: 1. CDR3 sequence reads: CASSAGQGDEKLFF. The CDR3 bases are TGTGCCAGCAGCGCGGGACAGGGGGATGAAAAACTGTTTTTT.

The chain combines TRBV5-1 with TRBJ2-3; the D gene is possibly TRBD2 (5 bases). Germline V gene data show CDR1 as SGHRS and CDR2 as YFSETQ. Trimming stripped 2 bases from V and 2 bases from J, with 15 bases between. CDR3 size: 16 residues. In DNA form, the CDR3 reads TGCGCCAGCAGCTTACGGGGTCACGCCTCCACAGATACGCAGTATTTT. Its protein product is CASSLRGHASTDTQYF.

The chain couples TRBV7-9 to TRBJ1-4; a weak D match, TRBD1 (6 bases). The CDR3 has 16 amino acids. V lost 5 bases, J lost 8 bases, and 21 bases lay in between. In germline, CDR1 is SEHNR, CDR2 FQNEAQ (reference sequence). CDR3 in DNA: TGTGCCAGCAGCGACCGACCGGGACAACCATCGGAAAAACTGTTTTTT. Residues: CASSDRPGQPSEKLFF. The full variable domain, rest sourced from reference TRBV7-9 and TRBJ1-4, is DTGVSQNPRHKITKRGQNVTFRCDPISEHNRLYWYRQTLGQGPEFLTYFQNEAQLEKSRLLSDRFSAERPKGSFSTLEIQRTEQGDSAMYLCASSDRPGQPSEKLFFGSGTQLSVL.

The V call is TRBV7-3, the J call TRBJ2-1, with 9 positions matching TRBD1. CDR3 length: 15 amino acids. Germline values: CDR1 SGHTA, CDR2 FQGTGA. V was pared by 1 base and J by 8 bases, with 6 bases of the junction left unmatched. CDR3: CASSLIQGATHEQFF. CDR3 coding DNA: TGTGCCAGCAGCTTAATACAGGGGGCGACCCATGAGCAGTTCTTC.

The V gene is TRBV7-2, the J gene TRBJ2-2; D unclear. This CDR3 is built from 13 residues. Trimming shortened V by 6 bases and J by 3 bases, and 8 bases separated the two germline ends. Germline lookup yields CDR1 SGHTA and CDR2 FQGNSA. In DNA form, the CDR3 reads TGTGCCAGCAGGGTCCAACACACCGGGGAGCTGTTTTTT. Protein: CASRVQHTGELFF.

This clone turned up a few times. This rearrangement joins TRBV7-9 to TRBJ1-5, with D perhaps TRBD1 (5 bases). V was clipped by 2 bases and J by 1 base, with 6 bases between them. Germline V gene sequence: CDR1 SEHNR, CDR2 FQNEAQ (reference sequence). The CDR3 has 14 amino acids. The DNA for the CDR3 is TGTGCCAGCAGCTTAAGGGACAGCAATCAGCCCCAGCATTTT. Translating gives CASSLRDSNQPQHF.

The J gene is TRBJ1-1, the V gene TRBV4-2; no reliable D call. There are 14 residues in the CDR3. The V and J ends lost 2 bases and 1 base respectively, with 8 bases between them. CDR1 is LGHNA and CDR2 is YNFKEQ in the germline V gene. The CDR3 DNA follows: TGTGCCAGCAGCCAATCGCGGTCGAACACTGAAGCTTTCTTT. This codes for CASSQSRSNTEAFF.